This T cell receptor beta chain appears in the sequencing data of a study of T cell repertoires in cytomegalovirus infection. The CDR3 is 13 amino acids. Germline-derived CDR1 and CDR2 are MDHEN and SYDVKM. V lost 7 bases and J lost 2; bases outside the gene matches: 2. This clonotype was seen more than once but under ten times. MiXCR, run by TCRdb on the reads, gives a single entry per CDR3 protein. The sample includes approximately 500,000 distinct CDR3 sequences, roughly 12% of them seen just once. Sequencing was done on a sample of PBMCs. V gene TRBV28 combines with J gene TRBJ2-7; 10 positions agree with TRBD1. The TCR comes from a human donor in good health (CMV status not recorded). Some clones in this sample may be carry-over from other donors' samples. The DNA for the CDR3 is TGTGCCAGCATTGGGACAGGGGCCTACGAGCAGTACTTC. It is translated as CASIGTGAYEQYF.